The TCR beta chain under discussion was sequenced for a study of shared clonotypes between healthy human individuals. Data came from immunoSEQ multiplex PCR; TCRdb stores just in-frame clones and leaves some out. Of hundreds of thousands of clones in the sample, roughly 98% are singletons; the top ten hold around 0.3%. CD45RO negativity and positive selection for CCR7 defined naive CD8 cells, a population that excluded terminally differentiated effector memory CD45RA+ cells. This clonotype was obtained from a young man in good health. The sequencing input was naive CD8+ T cells sorted from blood.

In DNA, the CDR3 is TGTGCCAGCAGTTCAAGGACTAGCGGATACTCCTACGAGCAGTACTTC. Residues: CASSSRTSGYSYEQYF. V usage is TRBV28 and J usage is TRBJ2-7; TRBD2 matches at 10 bases. After removal of 4 bases from V and 0 bases from J, the junction contained 6 bases not matched to a gene. The length of the CDR3 is 16 residues. Germline V CDR1 and CDR2: MDHEN, SYDVKM. Looking up the rest from reference TRBV28 and TRBJ2-7 gives the full variable domain: DVKVTQSSRYLVKRTGEKVFLECVQDMDHENMFWYRQDPGLGLRLIYFSYDVKMKEKGDIPEGYSVSREKKERFSLILESASTNQTSMYLCASSSRTSGYSYEQYFGPGTRLTVT.